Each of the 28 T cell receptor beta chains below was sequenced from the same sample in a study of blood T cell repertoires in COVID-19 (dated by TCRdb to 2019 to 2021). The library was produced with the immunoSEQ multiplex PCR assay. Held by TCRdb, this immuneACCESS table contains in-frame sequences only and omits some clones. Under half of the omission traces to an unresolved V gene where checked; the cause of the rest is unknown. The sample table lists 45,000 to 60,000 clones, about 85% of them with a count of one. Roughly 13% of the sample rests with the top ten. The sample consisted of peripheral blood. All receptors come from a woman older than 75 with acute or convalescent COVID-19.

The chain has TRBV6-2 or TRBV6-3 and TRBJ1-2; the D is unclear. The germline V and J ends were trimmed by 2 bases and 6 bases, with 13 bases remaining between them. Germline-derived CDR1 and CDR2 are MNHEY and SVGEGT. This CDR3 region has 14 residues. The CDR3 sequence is CASSYAGSRDGYTF. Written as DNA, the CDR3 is TGTGCCAGCAGTTACGCCGGGTCACGAGATGGCTACACCTTC.

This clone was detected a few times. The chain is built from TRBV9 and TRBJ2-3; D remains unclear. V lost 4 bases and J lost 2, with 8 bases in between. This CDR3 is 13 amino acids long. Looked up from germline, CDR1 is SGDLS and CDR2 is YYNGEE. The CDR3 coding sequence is TGTGCCAGCAGCCTACGGGTCACAGATACGCAGTATTTT. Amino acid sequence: CASSLRVTDTQYF.

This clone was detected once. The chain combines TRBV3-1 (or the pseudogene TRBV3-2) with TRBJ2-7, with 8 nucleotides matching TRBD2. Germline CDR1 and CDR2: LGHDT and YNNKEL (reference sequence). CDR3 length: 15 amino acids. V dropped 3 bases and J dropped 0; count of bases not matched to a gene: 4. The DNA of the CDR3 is TGTGCCAGCAGCCACAGCGGGGGAAGCTCCTACGAGCAGTACTTC. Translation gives CASSHSGGSSYEQYF.

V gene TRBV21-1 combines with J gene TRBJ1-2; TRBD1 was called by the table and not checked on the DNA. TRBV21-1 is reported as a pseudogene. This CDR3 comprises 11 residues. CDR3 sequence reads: CASKGQGDYTF. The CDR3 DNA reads TGTGCCAGCAAGGGACAGGGTGACTACACCTTC.

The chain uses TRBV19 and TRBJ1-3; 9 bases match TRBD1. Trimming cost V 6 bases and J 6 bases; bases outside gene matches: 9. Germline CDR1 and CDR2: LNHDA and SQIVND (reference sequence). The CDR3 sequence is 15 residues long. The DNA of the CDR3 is TGTGCCAGTAGGGGGAATCGACAGGGGGAAAACACCATATATTTT. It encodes CASRGNRQGENTIYF.

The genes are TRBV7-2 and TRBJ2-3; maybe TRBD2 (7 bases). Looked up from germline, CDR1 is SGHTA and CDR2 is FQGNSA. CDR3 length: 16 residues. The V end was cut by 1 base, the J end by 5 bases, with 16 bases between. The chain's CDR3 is CASSLVVGGQGDTQYF. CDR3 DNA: TGTGCCAGCAGCTTAGTTGTGGGGGGGCAGGGAGATACGCAGTATTTT. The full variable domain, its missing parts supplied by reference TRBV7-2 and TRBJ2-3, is GAGVSQSPSNKVTEKGKDVELRCDPISGHTALYWYRQSLGQGLEFLIYFQGNSAPDKSGLPSDRFSAERTGGSVSTLTIQRTQQEDSAVYLCASSLVVGGQGDTQYFGPGTRLTVL.

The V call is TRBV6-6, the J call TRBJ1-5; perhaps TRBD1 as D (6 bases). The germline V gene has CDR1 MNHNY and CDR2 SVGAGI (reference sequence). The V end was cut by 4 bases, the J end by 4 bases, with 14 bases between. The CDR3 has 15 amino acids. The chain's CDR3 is CASSLSGAENQPQHF. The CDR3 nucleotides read TGTGCCAGCAGTTTATCAGGGGCCGAAAATCAGCCCCAGCATTTT.

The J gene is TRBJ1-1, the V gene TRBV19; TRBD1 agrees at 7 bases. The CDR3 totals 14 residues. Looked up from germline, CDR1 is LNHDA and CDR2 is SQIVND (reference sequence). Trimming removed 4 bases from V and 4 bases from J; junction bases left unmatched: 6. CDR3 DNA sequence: TGTGCCAGTAGTAGACAGGGTAGTGGCACTGAAGCTTTCTTT. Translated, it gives CASSRQGSGTEAFF.

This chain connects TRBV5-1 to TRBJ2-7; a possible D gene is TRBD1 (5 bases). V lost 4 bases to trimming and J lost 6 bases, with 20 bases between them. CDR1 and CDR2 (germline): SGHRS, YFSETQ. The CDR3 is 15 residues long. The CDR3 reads CASSAVAGRRGEQYF. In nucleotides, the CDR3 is TGCGCCAGCAGCGCCGTGGCAGGGCGAAGGGGCGAGCAGTACTTC.

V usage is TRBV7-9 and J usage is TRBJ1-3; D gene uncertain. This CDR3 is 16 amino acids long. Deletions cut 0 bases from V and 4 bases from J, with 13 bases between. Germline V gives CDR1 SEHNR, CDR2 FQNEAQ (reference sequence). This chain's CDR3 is CASSLAGDPRGNTIYF. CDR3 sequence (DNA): TGTGCCAGCAGCTTAGCCGGAGACCCCCGAGGAAACACCATATATTTT. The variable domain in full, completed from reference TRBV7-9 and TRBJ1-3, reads DTGVSQNPRHKITKRGQNVTFRCDPISEHNRLYWYRQTLGQGPEFLTYFQNEAQLEKSRLLSDRFSAERPKGSFSTLEIQRTEQGDSAMYLCASSLAGDPRGNTIYFGEGSWLTVV.

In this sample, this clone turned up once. The CDR3 coding sequence is TGTGCCTGGAGTGGTCCGGGGGAGACCCAGTACTTC. Amino acids: CAWSGPGETQYF. The chain is built from TRBV30 and TRBJ2-5; D perhaps matches TRBD2 (5 bases). The CDR3 spans 12 residues. Germline V gene sequence: CDR1 GTSNPN, CDR2 SVGIG (reference sequence). The V and J ends lost 1 base and 5 bases respectively, with 8 bases between them.

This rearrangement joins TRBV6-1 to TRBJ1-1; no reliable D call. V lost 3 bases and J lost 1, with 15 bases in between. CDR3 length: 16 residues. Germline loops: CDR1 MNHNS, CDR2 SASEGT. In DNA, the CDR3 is TGTGCCAGCAGTGAGGCGGGGATAAGAAGGAACACTGAAGCTTTCTTT. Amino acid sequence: CASSEAGIRRNTEAFF.

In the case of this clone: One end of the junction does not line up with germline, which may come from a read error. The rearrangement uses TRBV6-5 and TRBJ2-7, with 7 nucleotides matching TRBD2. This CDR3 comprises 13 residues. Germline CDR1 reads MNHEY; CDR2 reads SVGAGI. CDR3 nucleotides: TGTGCCAGCAGTCCCGTGGGGGGGATCCCGGTGGAATTC. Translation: CASSPVGGIPVEF.

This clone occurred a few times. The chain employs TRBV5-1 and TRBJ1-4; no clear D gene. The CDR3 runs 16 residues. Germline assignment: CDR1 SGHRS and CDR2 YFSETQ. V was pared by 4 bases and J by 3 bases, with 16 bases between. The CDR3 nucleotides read TGCGCCAGCAGCGACCCTTACGGGGTAGCTAATGAAAAACTGTTTTTT. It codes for CASSDPYGVANEKLFF. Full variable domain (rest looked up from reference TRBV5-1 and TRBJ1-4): KAGVTQTPRYLIKTRGQQVTLSCSPISGHRSVSWYQQTPGQGLQFLFEYFSETQRNKGNFPGRFSGRQFSNSRSEMNVSTLELGDSALYLCASSDPYGVANEKLFFGSGTQLSVL.

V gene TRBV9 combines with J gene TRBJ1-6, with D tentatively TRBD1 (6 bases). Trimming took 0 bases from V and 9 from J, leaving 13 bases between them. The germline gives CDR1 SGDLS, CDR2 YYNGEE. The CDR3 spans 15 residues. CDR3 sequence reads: CASSVDVGGFSPLHF. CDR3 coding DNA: TGTGCCAGCAGCGTAGATGTAGGGGGTTTTTCACCCCTCCACTTT. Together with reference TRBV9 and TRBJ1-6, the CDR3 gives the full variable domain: DSGVTQTPKHLITATGQRVTLRCSPRSGDLSVYWYQQSLDQGLQFLIQYYNGEERAKGNILERFSAQQFPDLHSELNLSSLELGDSALYFCASSVDVGGFSPLHFGNGTRLTVT.

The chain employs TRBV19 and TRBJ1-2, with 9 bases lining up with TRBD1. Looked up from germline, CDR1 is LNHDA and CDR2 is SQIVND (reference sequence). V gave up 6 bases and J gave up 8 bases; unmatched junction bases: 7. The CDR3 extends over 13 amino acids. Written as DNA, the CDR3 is TGTGCCAGTAGCTGGGACAGGGCGAGGGGCTACACCTTC. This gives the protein CASSWDRARGYTF.

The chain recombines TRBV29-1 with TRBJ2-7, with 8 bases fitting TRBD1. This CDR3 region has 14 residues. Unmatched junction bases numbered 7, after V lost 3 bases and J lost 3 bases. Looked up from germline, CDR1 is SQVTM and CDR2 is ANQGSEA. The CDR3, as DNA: TGCAGCGTTGAGAGGACAGGGAGGATCTACGAGCAGTACTTC. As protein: CSVERTGRIYEQYF.

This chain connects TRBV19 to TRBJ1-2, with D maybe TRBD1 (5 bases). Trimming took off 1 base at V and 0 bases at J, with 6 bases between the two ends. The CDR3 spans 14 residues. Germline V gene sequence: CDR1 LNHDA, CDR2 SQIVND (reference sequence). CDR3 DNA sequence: TGTGCCAGTAGTATAGGGACAACTAACTATGGCTACACCTTC. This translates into CASSIGTTNYGYTF.

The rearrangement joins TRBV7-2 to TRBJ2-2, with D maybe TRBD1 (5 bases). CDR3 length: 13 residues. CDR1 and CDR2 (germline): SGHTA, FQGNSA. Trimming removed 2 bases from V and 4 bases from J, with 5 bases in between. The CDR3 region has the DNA TGTGCCAGCAGCTTACAGGGCACCGGGGAGCTGTTTTTT. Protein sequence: CASSLQGTGELFF.

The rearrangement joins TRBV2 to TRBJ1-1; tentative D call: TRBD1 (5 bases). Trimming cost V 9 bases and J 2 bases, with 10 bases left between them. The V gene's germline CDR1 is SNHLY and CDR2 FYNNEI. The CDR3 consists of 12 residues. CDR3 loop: CARRRDNTEAFF. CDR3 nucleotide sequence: TGTGCCAGGAGGAGGGACAACACTGAAGCTTTCTTT.

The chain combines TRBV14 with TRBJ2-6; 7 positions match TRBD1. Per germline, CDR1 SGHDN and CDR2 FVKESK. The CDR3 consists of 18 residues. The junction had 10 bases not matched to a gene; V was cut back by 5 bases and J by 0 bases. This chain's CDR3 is CASSYHRGVGSGANVLTF. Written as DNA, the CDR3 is TGTGCCAGCAGCTACCACAGGGGAGTAGGCTCTGGGGCCAACGTCCTGACTTTC.

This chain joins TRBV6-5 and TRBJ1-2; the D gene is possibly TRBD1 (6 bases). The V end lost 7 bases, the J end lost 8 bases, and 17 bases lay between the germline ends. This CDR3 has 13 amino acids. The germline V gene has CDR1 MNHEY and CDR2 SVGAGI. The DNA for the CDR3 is TGTGCCAGCATAGAATTCTCAGGGGAAGGCTACACCTTC. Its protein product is CASIEFSGEGYTF.

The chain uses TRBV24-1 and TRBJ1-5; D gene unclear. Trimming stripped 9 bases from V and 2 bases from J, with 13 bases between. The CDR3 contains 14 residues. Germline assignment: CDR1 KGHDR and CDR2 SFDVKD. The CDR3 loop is CATSPGRRNQPQHF. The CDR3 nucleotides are TGTGCCACCTCCCCGGGGAGGCGCAATCAGCCCCAGCATTTT.

Written as DNA, the CDR3 is TGTGCCTGGGGAGACAATAATGAAAAACTGTTTTTT. This encodes CAWGDNNEKLFF. The chain carries TRBV30 and TRBJ1-4; unclear D gene. There are 12 residues in the CDR3. Germline V gene lookup returns CDR1 GTSNPN and CDR2 SVGIG (reference sequence). Trimming pared 5 bases from V and 4 bases from J, leaving 8 bases between.

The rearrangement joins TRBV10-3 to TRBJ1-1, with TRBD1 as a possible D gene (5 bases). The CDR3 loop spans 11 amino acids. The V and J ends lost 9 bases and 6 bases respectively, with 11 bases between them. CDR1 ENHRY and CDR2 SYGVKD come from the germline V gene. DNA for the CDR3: TGTGCCATTCGAGGGGAGGCTGAAGCTTTCTTT. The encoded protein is CAIRGEAEAFF.

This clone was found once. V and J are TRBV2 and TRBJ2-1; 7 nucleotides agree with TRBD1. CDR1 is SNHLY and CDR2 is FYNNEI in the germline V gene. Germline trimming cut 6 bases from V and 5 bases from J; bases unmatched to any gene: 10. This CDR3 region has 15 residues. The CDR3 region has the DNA TGTGCCAGCAGAAGATTGGGACAGTTTAACAATGAGCAGTTCTTC. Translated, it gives CASRRLGQFNNEQFF. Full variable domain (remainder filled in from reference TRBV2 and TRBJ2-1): EPEVTQTPSHQVTQMGQEVILRCVPISNHLYFYWYRQILGQKVEFLVSFYNNEISEKSEIFDDQFSVERPDGSNFTLKIRSTKLEDSAMYFCASRRLGQFNNEQFFGPGTRLTVL.

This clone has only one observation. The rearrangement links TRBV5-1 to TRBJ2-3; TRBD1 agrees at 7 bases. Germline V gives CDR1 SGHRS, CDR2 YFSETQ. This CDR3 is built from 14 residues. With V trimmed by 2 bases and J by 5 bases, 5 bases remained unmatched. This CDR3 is CASSFSTGLDTQYF. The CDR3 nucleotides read TGCGCCAGCAGCTTTTCGACAGGGTTAGATACGCAGTATTTT.

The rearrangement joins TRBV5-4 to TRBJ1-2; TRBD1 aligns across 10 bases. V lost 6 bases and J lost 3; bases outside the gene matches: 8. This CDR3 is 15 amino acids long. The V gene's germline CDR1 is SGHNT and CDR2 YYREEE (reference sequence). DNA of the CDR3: TGTGCCAGCACCCGGGACAGGGGTAGGGACTATGGCTACACCTTC. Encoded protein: CASTRDRGRDYGYTF.